These 16 T cell receptor beta chains came from one sample sequenced in a study of T-cell reconstitution after alpha-beta-depleted transplantation in children. TCRbeta library construction was performed incorporating unique molecular identifiers. TCRdb reanalysed the PCR reads using MiXCR and keeps one entry per CDR3 protein. The table has about 200,000 distinct CDR3 sequences, roughly 6.3% seen once. The sequencing here drew on PBMCs, taken before TCRalphabeta/CD19-depleted stem cell transplant. Source of these receptors: a girl less than two years old with combined immunodeficiency, due to receive a stem cell transplant.

This clonotype was seen ten or more times. The chain links TRBV19 to TRBJ2-2; D remains ambiguous. V lost 3 bases to trimming and J lost 0 bases, with 2 bases between them. Germline CDR1 LNHDA, CDR2 SQIVND (reference sequence). CDR3 length: 13 amino acids. In DNA form, the CDR3 reads TGTGCCAGTAGTATTGCGAACACCGGGGAGCTGTTTTTT. Encoded protein: CASSIANTGELFF. The variable domain in full, with the rest retrieved from reference TRBV19 and TRBJ2-2, is DGGITQSPKYLFRKEGQNVTLSCEQNLNHDAMYWYRQDPGQGLRLIYYSQIVNDFQKGDIAEGYSVSREKKESFPLTVTSAQKNPTAFYLCASSIANTGELFFGEGSRLTVL.

Remarks on this clonotype: With a much larger clone just one base away, this may be a read error. This chain joins TRBV20-1 and TRBJ2-7; D gene uncertain. Germline V CDR1 and CDR2: DFQATT, SNEGSKA (reference sequence). There are 15 residues in the CDR3. The CDR3 DNA reads as TGCTGTGCTAGAACCCGACTCCGTTCGAGTGTCGAGCAGTACTTC. It codes for CCARTRLRSSVEQYF.

This clonotype has at least ten counts. The chain combines TRBV11-3 with TRBJ2-1; 9 nucleotides align to TRBD1. After removal of 6 bases from V and 7 bases from J, the junction contained 10 bases not matched to a gene. From germline, CDR1 is SGHNT and CDR2 YENEEA. This CDR3 comprises 15 residues. CDR3 bases: TGTGCCAGCAGTCCCCGGGACAGGGCGCTGAATGAGCAGTTCTTC. It encodes CASSPRDRALNEQFF. The full variable domain, completed using reference TRBV11-3 and TRBJ2-1, is EAGVVQSPRYKIIEKKQPVAFWCNPISGHNTLYWYLQNLGQGPELLIRYENEEAVDDSQLPKDRFSAERLKGVDSTLKIQPAELGDSAVYLCASSPRDRALNEQFFGPGTRLTVL.

A note on this clonotype: It may be a read error: a sequence one base away is much more abundant. No conserved phenylalanine or tryptophan is present at the end of the CDR3, so a read error is the likely explanation. The gene calls are TRBV7-8 and TRBJ1-1; 9 bases line up with TRBD1. There are 15 residues in the CDR3. Germline loops: CDR1 SGHVS, CDR2 FQNEAQ. With V trimmed by 4 bases and J by 2 bases, 5 bases remained unmatched. The CDR3 sequence is CASSSPDRGNTEAFS. Here the CDR3 DNA reads TGTGCCAGCAGCTCACCGGACAGGGGCAACACTGAAGCTTTCTCT.

In its sample, this clonotype was seen many times. DNA of the CDR3: TGCGCCAGCAGCCAAGTTAGGACAGGGTGGGTAGATACGCAGTATTTT. It is translated as CASSQVRTGWVDTQYF. The V and J genes are TRBV4-1 and TRBJ2-3; 8 positions agree with TRBD1. V dropped 1 base and J dropped 5; count of bases not matched to a gene: 8. From germline, CDR1 is MGHRA and CDR2 YSYEKL. CDR3 length equals 16 residues.

This clonotype was picked up many times. The rearrangement uses TRBV20-1 and TRBJ2-1, with D possibly matching TRBD1 (6 bases). Trimming removed 8 bases at V and 14 bases at J, with 25 bases between. The CDR3 runs to 13 residues. Germline V gene lookup returns CDR1 DFQATT and CDR2 SNEGSKA (reference sequence). CDR3 nucleotides: TGCAGTTATCCGGGACACTCACCGATCGGGGAGTTCTTC. It specifies CSYPGHSPIGEFF.

The table lists this clonotype with many counts. The rearrangement joins TRBV9 to TRBJ2-3; no clear D. Trimming removed 0 bases from V and 2 bases from J, with 4 bases in between. The CDR3 consists of 13 residues. Germline CDR1 reads SGDLS; CDR2 reads YYNGEE. The CDR3 loop is CASSVGPTDTQYF. Here the CDR3 DNA reads TGTGCCAGCAGCGTAGGACCCACAGATACGCAGTATTTT.

This clonotype was seen repeatedly, ten times or more. The chain couples TRBV6-5 to TRBJ2-2; D is undetermined. V lost 8 bases and J 6 bases, leaving 16 bases between the germline ends. The CDR3 loop spans 14 amino acids. CDR1 MNHEY and CDR2 SVGAGI come from the germline V gene. CDR3 residues: CASDNARVPGELFF. As DNA, the CDR3 is TGTGCCAGCGACAACGCTAGAGTCCCCGGGGAGCTGTTTTTT.

A single count supports this clonotype. This may be a read error, as it is one base from a much larger clone. The chain recombines TRBV24-1 with TRBJ2-1; D ambiguous. CDR1 and CDR2 from the germline V gene are KGHDR and SFDVKD. CDR3 length: 14 amino acids. CDR3 coding DNA: TGTGCCACCTGTGAGGATGGGGTATACAATGAGCAGTTCTTC. Its translation: CATCEDGVYNEQFF.

The gene calls are TRBV7-9 and TRBJ2-1, with 14 positions matching TRBD2. Unmatched junction bases numbered 2, after V lost 8 bases and J lost 5 bases. Germline CDR1 reads SEHNR; CDR2 reads FQNEAQ (reference sequence). The CDR3 runs to 14 residues. The CDR3 nucleotides read TGTGCCAGCGGGACTAGCGGGAGACACAATGAGCAGTTCTTC. Its protein is CASGTSGRHNEQFF.

Many counts were recorded for this clonotype. This chain uses TRBV4-2 with TRBJ2-7, with 8 bases that match TRBD2. The CDR3 contains 16 residues. Germline V lookup: CDR1 LGHNA, CDR2 YNFKEQ. After removal of 1 base from V and 2 bases from J, the junction contained 7 bases not matched to a gene. CDR3 in amino acids: CASSQGYAGGAYEQYF. CDR3 DNA sequence: TGTGCCAGCAGCCAAGGTTATGCGGGAGGCGCCTACGAGCAGTACTTC.

This clonotype has a count of ten or more. J is TRBJ2-1 and V is TRBV25-1; D remains unclear. The V gene lost 4 bases and the J gene lost 9 bases, with 7 bases spanning the gap. Germline-derived CDR1 and CDR2 are MGHDK and SYGVNS. The CDR3 has 11 amino acids. The CDR3 bases are TGTGCCAGCAGTGTGATAGGTGAGCAGTTCTTC. This translates into CASSVIGEQFF.

This clonotype was seen repeatedly, ten times or more. The chain employs TRBV15 and TRBJ1-6; maybe TRBD1 (6 bases). The CDR3 consists of 15 residues. The germline gives CDR1 LNHNV, CDR2 YYDKDF (reference sequence). The V gene lost 0 bases and the J gene lost 7 bases, with 10 bases spanning the gap. CDR3 coding DNA: TGTGCCACCAGCAGAGATCGGCAGGGGAATTCACCCCTCCACTTT. This gives the protein CATSRDRQGNSPLHF.

This clonotype has ten or more counts. The V call is TRBV20-1, the J call TRBJ2-1; D not certain. Germline V gene sequence: CDR1 DFQATT, CDR2 SNEGSKA (reference sequence). V was cut by 6 bases and J by 0 bases, with 9 bases left in between. The CDR3 covers 13 residues. In nucleotides, the CDR3 is TGCAGTGCCAGGATTGTCTCCTACAATGAGCAGTTCTTC. It specifies CSARIVSYNEQFF.

Many counts were recorded for this clonotype. This sequence joins TRBV4-2 and TRBJ2-5; D gene unclear. Germline assignment: CDR1 LGHNA and CDR2 YNFKEQ. Trimming took off 3 bases at V and 1 base at J, with 15 bases between the two ends. This CDR3 is built from 16 residues. CDR3: CASSHIVDLGQETQYF. DNA of the CDR3: TGTGCCAGCAGCCATATTGTAGATTTGGGCCAAGAGACCCAGTACTTC.

The V call is TRBV20-1, the J call TRBJ2-7, with D perhaps TRBD1 or TRBD2 (5 bases each). Germline-derived CDR1 and CDR2 are DFQATT and SNEGSKA (reference sequence). This CDR3 comprises 15 residues. V dropped 0 bases and J dropped 5 bases, with 17 bases sitting between them. The CDR3 region is CSARDMRGPLNEQYF. CDR3 bases: TGCAGTGCTAGAGATATGAGGGGACCCCTTAACGAGCAGTACTTC.